The 30 T cell receptor beta chains reported below all come from one sample, sequenced in a study of cytomegalovirus exposure and HLA in healthy donors. In the PCR, 60 Vbeta and 13 Jbeta primers were used. The method was immunoSEQ multiplex PCR; TCRdb's version includes in-frame clones alone and lacks a portion of them. The repertoire consists of about 96,000 clones, with around 74% occurring once and the leading ten covering roughly 3%. Sequencing input: PBMCs. The receptors originated from a female donor in good health and CMV-seropositive.

The chain carries TRBV9 and TRBJ1-4; a weak D match, TRBD1 (5 bases). V lost 2 bases, J lost 4 bases, and 12 bases lay in between. CDR3 length: 15 residues. Germline V lookup: CDR1 SGDLS, CDR2 YYNGEE. The CDR3 sequence: CASSVEGLNNEKLFF. For the CDR3, the DNA is TGTGCCAGCAGCGTCGAGGGACTCAATAATGAAAAACTGTTTTTT. Looking up the rest from reference TRBV9 and TRBJ1-4 gives the full variable domain: DSGVTQTPKHLITATGQRVTLRCSPRSGDLSVYWYQQSLDQGLQFLIQYYNGEERAKGNILERFSAQQFPDLHSELNLSSLELGDSALYFCASSVEGLNNEKLFFGSGTQLSVL.

This clone was seen once. The rearrangement links TRBV7-2 to TRBJ1-5; 10 bases fit TRBD1. This CDR3 spans 15 amino acids. The germline V gene encodes CDR1 SGHTA and CDR2 FQGNSA. The junction had 8 bases not matched to a gene; V was cut back by 2 bases and J by 10 bases. CDR3 sequence: CASSLSGTGERPQHF. The DNA for the CDR3 is TGTGCCAGCAGCTTATCAGGGACAGGGGAACGACCCCAGCATTTT.

The genes are TRBV28 and TRBJ1-5; weak D call: TRBD1 (6 bases). Deletions cut 3 bases from V and 11 bases from J, with 8 bases between. This CDR3 comprises 11 residues. CDR1 and CDR2 from the germline V gene are MDHEN and SYDVKM. In DNA, the CDR3 is TGTGCCAGCAGTTTCGGACAGACCCAGCATTTT. Translated: CASSFGQTQHF.

The chain couples TRBV1 to TRBJ2-7; the table assigns TRBD1, which was not confirmed against the DNA. TRBV1 is a known pseudogene. The CDR3 runs 14 residues. The CDR3 nucleotides are TGCACCAGCAGCCAAACTGACATTTCCTACGAGCAGTACTTC. Translation gives CTSSQTDISYEQYF.

The genes are TRBV5-1 and TRBJ2-1; TRBD2 agrees at 9 bases. The germline V gene encodes CDR1 SGHRS and CDR2 YFSETQ. The CDR3 runs to 16 residues. Unmatched junction bases numbered 10, after V lost 4 bases and J lost 5 bases. CDR3 in amino acids: CASSTASGGRDNEQFF. In DNA form, the CDR3 reads TGCGCCAGCAGCACAGCCAGCGGGGGGAGAGACAATGAGCAGTTCTTC.

V is TRBV7-9 and J is TRBJ1-1; no clear D gene. V lost 1 base to trimming and J lost 4 bases, with 10 bases between them. CDR3 length equals 14 residues. From germline, CDR1 is SEHNR and CDR2 FQNEAQ (reference sequence). The CDR3 is CASSLVREATEAFF. For the CDR3, the DNA is TGTGCCAGCAGCTTAGTTAGGGAGGCCACTGAAGCTTTCTTT.

The chain uses TRBV6-5 and TRBJ2-3; D may be TRBD2 (6 bases). The V gene's germline CDR1 is MNHEY and CDR2 SVGAGI. The CDR3 extends over 15 amino acids. V was shortened by 2 bases and J by 0 bases, with 9 bases between the two germline ends. In nucleotides, the CDR3 is TGTGCCAGCAGTTACGGCGGGGCCAGCACAGATACGCAGTATTTT. Translating it yields CASSYGGASTDTQYF.

The chain links TRBV5-1 to TRBJ2-7; D call uncertain. The V and J ends lost 2 bases and 0 bases respectively, with 9 bases between them. The germline gives CDR1 SGHRS, CDR2 YFSETQ. This CDR3 comprises 14 residues. The CDR3 DNA is TGCGCCAGCAGCTTTACCGGTGGCTCCTACGAGCAGTACTTC. It codes for CASSFTGGSYEQYF.

This clone appeared once. At one end, the junction sequence differs from germline, possibly due to a read error. This rearrangement joins TRBV30 to TRBJ2-7; possible D gene TRBD1, 6 bases. The CDR3 covers 12 residues. Germline CDR1 is GTSNPN and CDR2 is SVGIG (reference sequence). Here the CDR3 reads CVWSVSGAEQYF. The CDR3 region has the DNA TGTGTCTGGAGTGTATCAGGGGCCGAGCAGTACTTC.

A few counts support this clone. The V call is TRBV4-3, the J call TRBJ1-1; D unresolved. The CDR3 is made up of 15 amino acids. Trimming cost V 4 bases and J 4 bases, with 16 bases left between them. From germline, CDR1 is LGHNA and CDR2 YSLEER. The CDR3 DNA follows: TGCGCCAGCAGCCTCAGTGTGATGGAGGGCACTGAAGCTTTCTTT. Protein: CASSLSVMEGTEAFF.

V is TRBV7-3 and J is TRBJ2-5; 8 bases align to TRBD2. CDR3 size: 16 residues. The germline gives CDR1 SGHTA, CDR2 FQGTGA. With V trimmed by 5 bases and J by 5 bases, 13 bases remained unmatched. This CDR3 reads CASSPQVGGGMETQYF. In DNA form, the CDR3 reads TGTGCCAGCAGCCCGCAGGTGGGCGGGGGGATGGAGACCCAGTACTTC.

In its sample, this clone was seen a few times. The chain joins TRBV11-2 to TRBJ2-1, with 8 bases lining up with TRBD2. With 4 bases clipped from V and 6 bases from J, the junction kept 8 bases outside the gene matches. Germline CDR1 SGHAT, CDR2 FQNNGV. The CDR3 sequence is 15 residues long. CDR3 protein: CASSSVGLAGNEQFF. The CDR3 coding sequence is TGTGCCAGCAGCTCAGTAGGACTAGCCGGCAATGAGCAGTTCTTC.

The genes are TRBV30 and TRBJ2-1; D may be TRBD1 (5 bases). The V end lost 5 bases, the J end lost 6 bases, and 14 bases lay between the germline ends. Germline assignment: CDR1 GTSNPN and CDR2 SVGIG (reference sequence). This CDR3 region has 13 residues. The chain's CDR3 is CAWLFAGLNEQFF. The CDR3 bases are TGTGCCTGGTTGTTCGCAGGGCTCAATGAGCAGTTCTTC.

This clone is a singleton in its sample. The rearrangement joins TRBV7-2 to TRBJ2-1; a possible D gene is TRBD2 (5 bases). Per germline, CDR1 SGHTA and CDR2 FQGNSA. The CDR3 is 12 amino acids. V was pared by 7 bases and J by 4 bases, with 8 bases between. The CDR3, as DNA: TGTGCCAGCATGAGGGTTTACAATGAGCAGTTCTTC. It translates to CASMRVYNEQFF.

The genes are TRBV5-6 and TRBJ1-1, with D maybe TRBD1 (6 bases). In germline, CDR1 is SGHDT, CDR2 YYEEEE. The CDR3 runs to 14 residues. The V end lost 4 bases, the J end lost 6 bases, and 16 bases lay between the germline ends. This chain's CDR3 is CASSGGHPFSEAFF. CDR3 bases: TGTGCCAGCAGCGGGGGACACCCATTTTCTGAAGCTTTCTTT.

The chain has TRBV5-6 and TRBJ2-5, with 8 bases identical to TRBD2. Germline V lookup: CDR1 SGHDT, CDR2 YYEEEE. The junction had 18 bases not matched to a gene; V was cut back by 4 bases and J by 1 base. The CDR3 contains 19 residues. The CDR3 sequence: CASSPRTSYIGVGQETQYF. As DNA, the CDR3 is TGTGCCAGCAGCCCCAGGACTAGCTACATCGGTGTTGGCCAAGAGACCCAGTACTTC.

The chain employs TRBV15 and TRBJ2-3; a possible D gene is TRBD2 (6 bases). Trimming pared 3 bases from V and 0 bases from J, leaving 7 bases between. CDR1 LNHNV and CDR2 YYDKDF come from the germline V gene (reference sequence). This CDR3 has 14 amino acids. CDR3 sequence reads: CATSRGTSTDTQYF. The CDR3 DNA reads as TGTGCCACCAGCAGGGGGACTAGCACAGATACGCAGTATTTT.

The chain has TRBV7-2 and TRBJ2-2; TRBD1 is a possible D gene (6 bases). Germline V lookup: CDR1 SGHTA, CDR2 FQGNSA. The ends were cut back, 1 base at V and 10 bases at J, with 7 bases in the middle. CDR3 length equals 12 residues. The CDR3 reads CASSLGGLELFF. The CDR3 region has the DNA TGTGCCAGCAGCTTAGGGGGGCTGGAGCTGTTTTTT. Variable domain in full (rest from reference TRBV7-2 and TRBJ2-2): GAGVSQSPSNKVTEKGKDVELRCDPISGHTALYWYRQSLGQGLEFLIYFQGNSAPDKSGLPSDRFSAERTGGSVSTLTIQRTQQEDSAVYLCASSLGGLELFFGEGSRLTVL.

This clone was seen more than once but under ten times. In DNA form, the CDR3 reads TGTGCCAGCAGCCTCCGGGACAGGCCCTATCTCTGGGGTTACAATGAGCAGTTCTTC. Its protein product is CASSLRDRPYLWGYNEQFF. The gene calls are TRBV21-1 and TRBJ2-1; the table's TRBD1 call for D was not verified on the DNA. TRBV21-1 is described as a pseudogene. The CDR3 runs to 19 residues.

The chain combines TRBV30 with TRBJ1-4, with 7 positions matching TRBD1. The CDR3 has 18 residues. Per germline, CDR1 GTSNPN and CDR2 SVGIG (reference sequence). V was pared by 2 bases and J by 4 bases, with 16 bases of the junction left unmatched. DNA for the CDR3: TGTGCCTGGAGTCCCCGAGGGGGCGCAGGTCATATTAATGAAAAACTGTTTTTT. Its translation: CAWSPRGGAGHINEKLFF.

CDR3 coding DNA: TGTGCCAGCAGCTTAGACCTCCAGATGAACACTGAAGCTTTCTTT. It yields the protein CASSLDLQMNTEAFF. The chain employs TRBV11-2 and TRBJ1-1; D ambiguous. The germline V gene has CDR1 SGHAT and CDR2 FQNNGV. The CDR3 has 15 amino acids. V was clipped by 0 bases and J by 0 bases, with 8 bases between them.

The genes are TRBV2 and TRBJ2-6; tentative D call: TRBD2 (6 bases). Per germline, CDR1 SNHLY and CDR2 FYNNEI. The CDR3 length is 15 residues. Between the trimmed V and J ends, which lost 6 bases and 5 bases, there was a span of 14 bases. Here the CDR3 DNA reads TGTGCCAGCAGAAGGGAGGCTATTAGGGCCAACGTCCTGACTTTC. This gives the protein CASRREAIRANVLTF.

J is TRBJ1-2 and V is TRBV18; D is unresolved. Germline CDR1 is KGHSH and CDR2 is LQKENI. Trimming removed 3 bases from V and 1 base from J, with 12 bases in between. This CDR3 is 15 amino acids long. In DNA form, the CDR3 reads TGTGCCAGCTCACCCGGCCTAGATTTTAACTATGGCTACACCTTC. It specifies CASSPGLDFNYGYTF.

V and J are TRBV4-1 and TRBJ2-1; D uncertain. CDR1 and CDR2 from the germline V gene are MGHRA and YSYEKL. The germline V and J ends were trimmed by 2 bases and 7 bases, with 3 bases remaining between them. The CDR3 contains 11 residues. The chain's CDR3 is CASSQTNEQFF. In DNA, the CDR3 is TGCGCCAGCAGCCAAACTAATGAGCAGTTCTTC.

The CDR3, as DNA: TGTGCCAGCAGCGTACAGGGAATTAACACAGATACGCAGTATTTT. It specifies CASSVQGINTDTQYF. V usage is TRBV7-8 and J usage is TRBJ2-3; D might be TRBD1 (6 bases). The CDR3 extends over 15 amino acids. V lost 5 bases and J 2 bases, leaving 14 bases between the germline ends. Germline values: CDR1 SGHVS, CDR2 FQNEAQ.

The chain joins TRBV18 to TRBJ1-5, with a weak D call TRBD1 (5 bases). This CDR3 is 13 amino acids long. The germline V and J ends were trimmed by 6 bases and 3 bases, with 9 bases remaining between them. Germline-derived CDR1 and CDR2 are KGHSH and LQKENI. CDR3 residues: CASSDSLNQPQHF. CDR3 sequence (DNA): TGTGCCAGCTCCGACAGCCTCAATCAGCCCCAGCATTTT.

This clone was detected once. This chain uses TRBV4-3 with TRBJ2-3; TRBD2 is a possible D gene (6 bases). V lost 1 base and J 5 bases, leaving 19 bases between the germline ends. Germline V gives CDR1 LGHNA, CDR2 YSLEER. The CDR3 contains 17 residues. The CDR3 nucleotides read TGCGCCAGCAGCCAAGTTAGCGTGGGAGGCTTGGGAGATACGCAGTATTTT. Its protein product is CASSQVSVGGLGDTQYF.

This clone showed up just once. The chain links TRBV6-1 to TRBJ2-1; a possible D gene is TRBD2 (6 bases). V was shortened by 0 bases and J by 7 bases, with 10 bases between the two germline ends. Germline CDR1 and CDR2: MNHNS and SASEGT. The CDR3 extends over 14 amino acids. The CDR3 protein is CASSEASGRNEQFF. The CDR3 nucleotides are TGTGCCAGCAGTGAAGCTAGCGGAAGAAATGAGCAGTTCTTC.

The chain is built from TRBV14 and TRBJ1-2; no clear D gene. The CDR3 runs to 12 residues. Between the trimmed V and J ends, which lost 5 bases and 3 bases, there was a span of 7 bases. Germline V lookup: CDR1 SGHDN, CDR2 FVKESK. The CDR3 is CASSMSHYGYTF. The CDR3 DNA reads TGTGCCAGCAGCATGAGCCACTATGGCTACACCTTC.

This clone occurred once. The chain has TRBV28 and TRBJ1-2; tentatively, D is TRBD1 (6 bases). Germline CDR1 and CDR2: MDHEN and SYDVKM. The length of the CDR3 is 17 residues. V was pared by 6 bases and J by 0 bases, with 20 bases between. The CDR3 bases are TGTGCCAGCAGGGGAGGGACAACAAGACTCCCTAACTATGGCTACACCTTC. Its protein product is CASRGGTTRLPNYGYTF.